The next 29 T cell receptor beta chains were all read from a single sample in a study of T cells in Graves' hyperthyroidism and ophthalmopathy. TCR beta CDR3 region amplification was performed from RNA transcripts. The HTBI primer set was used in a first-round RT-PCR of the TCR CDR3. TCRdb re-called the multiplex PCR reads with MiXCR, one entry per CDR3 protein. The data hold around 700,000 distinct CDR3 sequences, with over 15% observed a single time. Sample: blood. All receptors come from a woman between 50 and 59 years old with Graves' hyperthyroidism that later progressed to Graves' ophthalmopathy.

This clonotype was seen ten or more times. The chain carries TRBV7-3 and TRBJ1-1; no definite D call. Deletions cut 5 bases from V and 4 bases from J, with 11 bases between. There are 13 residues in the CDR3. Germline CDR1 reads SGHTA; CDR2 reads FQGTGA. DNA for the CDR3: TGTGCCAGCAGCCCCAATTGGGGCACTGAAGCTTTCTTT. Its protein is CASSPNWGTEAFF.

The J gene is TRBJ1-4, the V gene TRBV27; D is unclear. CDR3 length equals 15 residues. The germline V and J ends were trimmed by 4 bases and 4 bases, with 13 bases remaining between them. CDR1 MNHEY and CDR2 SMNVEV come from the germline V gene (reference sequence). The CDR3 region has the DNA TGTGCCAGCAGTTCATCTGCGGGGATTAATGAAAAACTGTTTTTT. Amino acid sequence: CASSSSAGINEKLFF.

This clonotype came up a few times. V gene TRBV10-3 combines with J gene TRBJ2-1, with 7 bases fitting TRBD2. CDR3 length: 15 amino acids. CDR1 and CDR2 from the germline V gene are ENHRY and SYGVKD. Trimming cost V 2 bases and J 3 bases; bases outside gene matches: 4. CDR3 residues: CAISEDGGFYNEQFF. The CDR3 DNA follows: TGTGCCATCAGTGAGGACGGGGGGTTCTACAATGAGCAGTTCTTC.

This clonotype was counted a few times. The chain recombines TRBV29-1 with TRBJ1-2; unclear D gene. Germline loops: CDR1 SQVTM, CDR2 ANQGSEA. The CDR3 has 14 residues. Trimming cost V 7 bases and J 8 bases, with 23 bases left between them. The CDR3, as DNA: TGCAGCGCAATGGAGGAGGGCCCTTTAGAAGGCTACACCTTC. Protein: CSAMEEGPLEGYTF.

The sample holds a few counts of this clonotype. This chain uses TRBV27 with TRBJ1-2; D remains ambiguous. Deletions cut 0 bases from V and 11 bases from J, with 13 bases between. This CDR3 has 13 amino acids. Germline V gives CDR1 MNHEY, CDR2 SMNVEV (reference sequence). The CDR3 nucleotides are TGTGCCAGCAGTTTATCCACTAGACGGCCATACACCTTC. This gives the protein CASSLSTRRPYTF.

The gene calls are TRBV7-9 and TRBJ1-2; 8 bases fit TRBD1. Germline assignment: CDR1 SEHNR and CDR2 FQNEAQ (reference sequence). J gave up 6 bases and V 5 bases, and 14 bases lay outside the gene matches. CDR3 length: 16 amino acids. CDR3 sequence (DNA): TGTGCCAGCAGCCGCGGTATTGTCGTACAGGGGGATGGCTACACCTTC. It codes for CASSRGIVVQGDGYTF. The full variable domain, completed using reference TRBV7-9 and TRBJ1-2, is DTGVSQNPRHKITKRGQNVTFRCDPISEHNRLYWYRQTLGQGPEFLTYFQNEAQLEKSRLLSDRFSAERPKGSFSTLEIQRTEQGDSAMYLCASSRGIVVQGDGYTFGSGTRLTVV.

In its sample, this clonotype was seen many times. The V call is TRBV11-1, the J call TRBJ1-1, with a weak D call TRBD1 (6 bases). V was clipped by 6 bases and J by 6 bases, with 17 bases between them. The germline gives CDR1 SGHAT, CDR2 FQDESV (reference sequence). The CDR3 extends over 14 amino acids. CDR3 in DNA: TGTGCCAGCAGTTATACAGGGCCGGCTTCTGAAGCTTTCTTT. Amino acid sequence: CASSYTGPASEAFF.

As concerns this clonotype: The junction and the germline gene differ at one end; a read error may be behind it. The chain recombines TRBV12-3 or TRBV12-4 with TRBJ1-2; D remains ambiguous. The CDR3 has 13 residues. The CDR3 reads CASTITANYGHTF. The CDR3, as DNA: TGTGCCAGCACGATAACAGCTAACTATGGCCACACCTTC.

This clonotype was picked up many times. The chain uses TRBV30 and TRBJ1-2; 7 bases agree with TRBD1. Per the germline V gene, CDR1 is GTSNPN and CDR2 is SVGIG (reference sequence). Germline trimming cut 5 bases from V and 6 bases from J; bases unmatched to any gene: 12. The CDR3 contains 14 residues. The CDR3 bases are TGTGCCTGGCAGGGGGGACCTACAGGTAATGGCTACACCTTC. Its translation: CAWQGGPTGNGYTF.

This clonotype occurred many times. V is TRBV5-6 and J is TRBJ2-7; a weak D match, TRBD2 (5 bases). The CDR3 is 14 residues long. Germline V gives CDR1 SGHDT, CDR2 YYEEEE. Trimming took 0 bases from V and 5 from J, leaving 12 bases between them. The CDR3 loop is CASSLDTSSHEQYF. CDR3 coding DNA: TGTGCCAGCAGCTTGGATACTAGTTCCCACGAGCAGTACTTC.

The chain employs TRBV13 and TRBJ1-3; D not certain. Germline V lookup: CDR1 PRHDT, CDR2 FYEKMQ (reference sequence). The V gene lost 0 bases and the J gene lost 4 bases, with 7 bases spanning the gap. There are 14 residues in the CDR3. The CDR3, as DNA: TGTGCCAGCAGCTTAGGGGTGCGAGGAAACACCATATATTTT. It translates to CASSLGVRGNTIYF.

This chain joins TRBV3-1 and TRBJ1-2; D unresolved. Germline V CDR1 and CDR2: LGHDT, YNNKEL (reference sequence). Between the trimmed V and J ends, which lost 2 bases and 0 bases, there was a span of 10 bases. CDR3 length equals 15 residues. DNA for the CDR3: TGTGCCAGCAGCCAAACCAGACCGGCTAACTATGGCTACACCTTC. This gives the protein CASSQTRPANYGYTF. The full variable domain, rest sourced from reference TRBV3-1 and TRBJ1-2, is DTAVSQTPKYLVTQMGNDKSIKCEQNLGHDTMYWYKQDSKKFLKIMFSYNNKELIINETVPNRFSPKSPDKAHLNLHINSLELGDSAVYFCASSQTRPANYGYTFGSGTRLTVV.

This clonotype was found a few times. The chain has TRBV20-1 and TRBJ2-3, with 13 bases that match TRBD2. Germline V gene lookup returns CDR1 DFQATT and CDR2 SNEGSKA (reference sequence). The CDR3 runs 15 residues. V was pared by 0 bases and J by 7 bases, with 4 bases of the junction left unmatched. The CDR3 region is CSARDTSGGVNTQYF. The CDR3 coding sequence is TGCAGTGCTAGAGATACTAGCGGGGGGGTAAATACGCAGTATTTT.

This clonotype has only a few counts. This chain's CDR3 is CSAKQGYNEQFF. CDR3 in DNA: TGCAGTGCTAAACAGGGGTACAATGAGCAGTTCTTC. This chain joins TRBV20-1 and TRBJ2-1; TRBD1 aligns across 7 bases. This CDR3 region has 12 residues. Germline V gene data show CDR1 as DFQATT and CDR2 as SNEGSKA (reference sequence). J was trimmed by 4 bases and V by 4 bases; bases with no gene match: 1.

V is TRBV7-9 and J is TRBJ1-6, with 8 bases fitting TRBD1. The germline V gene encodes CDR1 SEHNR and CDR2 FQNEAQ (reference sequence). This CDR3 has 14 amino acids. With 3 bases clipped from V and 9 bases from J, the junction kept 4 bases outside the gene matches. The CDR3 sequence is CASSLDREFSPLHF. Written as DNA, the CDR3 is TGTGCCAGCAGCTTGGACAGGGAGTTTTCACCCCTCCACTTT. The variable domain in full, with the rest retrieved from reference TRBV7-9 and TRBJ1-6, is DTGVSQNPRHKITKRGQNVTFRCDPISEHNRLYWYRQTLGQGPEFLTYFQNEAQLEKSRLLSDRFSAERPKGSFSTLEIQRTEQGDSAMYLCASSLDREFSPLHFGNGTRLTVT.

The chain uses TRBV19 and TRBJ1-5; D is ambiguous. Deletions cut 2 bases from V and 2 bases from J, with 10 bases between. The CDR3 spans 15 residues. Germline values: CDR1 LNHDA, CDR2 SQIVND (reference sequence). The CDR3 DNA is TGTGCCAGTAGTATATTCGTGCTGGGCAATCAGCCCCAGCATTTT. It specifies CASSIFVLGNQPQHF.

This clonotype has only a few counts. The chain combines TRBV4-1 with TRBJ2-1; D tentatively reads TRBD1 or TRBD2 (7 bases each). This CDR3 contains 15 residues. Between the trimmed V and J ends, which lost 1 base and 9 bases, there was a span of 16 bases. CDR1 is MGHRA and CDR2 is YSYEKL in the germline V gene. The CDR3 nucleotides read TGCGCCAGCAGCCAAGCCCAGGGGGGCGGGGGTGAGCAGTTCTTC. Protein: CASSQAQGGGGEQFF.

This clonotype was recorded at least ten times. The chain has TRBV18 and TRBJ1-5; TRBD1 matches 9 bases. The CDR3 covers 14 residues. Looked up from germline, CDR1 is KGHSH and CDR2 is LQKENI. Germline trimming cut 4 bases from V and 8 bases from J; bases unmatched to any gene: 6. The CDR3 DNA is TGTGCCAGCTCACAAGGGACAGGGTTAAAGCCCCAGCATTTT. Its translation is CASSQGTGLKPQHF. The complete variable domain, with remaining parts taken from reference TRBV18 and TRBJ1-5, reads NAGVMQNPRHLVRRRGQEARLRCSPMKGHSHVYWYRQLPEEGLKFMVYLQKENIIDESGMPKERFSAEFPKEGPSILRIQQVVRGDSAAYFCASSQGTGLKPQHFGDGTRLSIL.

This clonotype was seen ten or more times. This chain links TRBV3-1 with TRBJ2-3, with D possibly matching TRBD2 (7 bases). The ends were cut back, 2 bases at V and 8 bases at J, with 29 bases in the middle. Germline assignment: CDR1 LGHDT and CDR2 YNNKEL (reference sequence). The CDR3 runs 19 residues. CDR3 DNA sequence: TGTGCCAGCAGCCAAAGGGGGGGAGATTCGTGGTCCTCACAAGGTACGCAGTATTTT. Encoded protein: CASSQRGGDSWSSQGTQYF.

This clonotype turned up a few times. The chain is built from TRBV30 and TRBJ1-2, with D perhaps matching TRBD1 (6 bases). Trimming took off 1 base at V and 7 bases at J, with 19 bases between the two ends. Germline V lookup: CDR1 GTSNPN, CDR2 SVGIG (reference sequence). There are 15 residues in the CDR3. This chain's CDR3 is CAWSALVQGTGGYTF. CDR3 nucleotides: TGTGCCTGGAGTGCCCTGGTACAGGGAACGGGTGGCTACACCTTC.

This clonotype was counted a few times. The chain carries TRBV19 and TRBJ1-3; D is perhaps TRBD1 (6 bases). Trimming stripped 7 bases from V and 4 bases from J, with 17 bases between. Germline V lookup: CDR1 LNHDA, CDR2 SQIVND (reference sequence). The CDR3 consists of 15 residues. CDR3 region: CASNHLQGGGNTIYF. The CDR3 DNA follows: TGTGCCAGTAACCACCTACAGGGCGGCGGAAACACCATATATTTT.

The chain has TRBV5-1 and TRBJ1-2; 9 nucleotides agree with TRBD1. The V and J ends lost 0 bases and 8 bases, in that order; junction bases with no gene match: 5. Germline CDR1 reads SGHRS; CDR2 reads YFSETQ. The CDR3 loop spans 14 amino acids. The CDR3 protein is CASSLAGTGPGYTF. The CDR3, as DNA: TGCGCCAGCAGCTTGGCCGGGACAGGGCCCGGCTACACCTTC.

The V gene is TRBV6-2 or TRBV6-3, the J gene TRBJ2-5, with D uncertain. This CDR3 has 14 residues. Germline V CDR1 and CDR2: MNHEY, SVGEGT. The V and J ends lost 7 bases and 1 base respectively, with 13 bases between them. The CDR3 DNA sequence: TGTGCCAGCACCTCCGTCGGGCCCCAAGAGACCCAGTACTTC. It codes for CASTSVGPQETQYF.

The table lists this clonotype with many counts. The chain employs TRBV3-1 and TRBJ1-2; no reliable D call. The germline V and J ends were trimmed by 1 base and 4 bases, with 7 bases remaining between them. Germline lookup yields CDR1 LGHDT and CDR2 YNNKEL (reference sequence). The CDR3 has 13 residues. Here the CDR3 DNA reads TGTGCCAGCAGCCAAGGTTGGGGCTATGGCTACACCTTC. It encodes CASSQGWGYGYTF.

Ten or more counts support this clonotype. The rearrangement joins TRBV18 to TRBJ1-4; the D is unclear. The length of the CDR3 is 15 residues. Germline V lookup: CDR1 KGHSH, CDR2 LQKENI. V shed 4 bases and J shed 2 bases, with 11 bases lying between them. CDR3 sequence: CASSRRLATNEKLFF. In nucleotides, the CDR3 is TGTGCCAGCTCACGCCGACTAGCTACTAATGAAAAACTGTTTTTT.

A few counts support this clonotype. V and J are TRBV6-1 and TRBJ1-4; the D is unclear. The CDR3 is 14 residues long. CDR1 and CDR2 from the germline V gene are MNHNS and SASEGT. Trimming stripped 4 bases from V and 4 bases from J, with 10 bases between. CDR3 region: CASSGRSFNEKLFF. The DNA for the CDR3 is TGTGCCAGCAGTGGGCGTAGCTTTAATGAAAAACTGTTTTTT.

The rearrangement joins TRBV14 to TRBJ2-5; tentatively, D is TRBD1 (5 bases). The ends were cut back, 0 bases at V and 2 bases at J, with 16 bases in the middle. The CDR3 has 17 residues. Germline assignment: CDR1 SGHDN and CDR2 FVKESK. The CDR3 nucleotides are TGTGCCAGCAGCCAAGATTACACCGACAGTTTTCAAGAGACCCAGTACTTC. It translates to CASSQDYTDSFQETQYF.

This clonotype was recorded at least ten times. This sequence joins TRBV7-8 and TRBJ1-5, with no clear D. The CDR3 is 14 amino acids. V lost 5 bases, J lost 7 bases, and 15 bases lay in between. Germline CDR1 and CDR2: SGHVS and FQNEAQ. Here the CDR3 DNA reads TGTGCCAGCAGCACAAGACCCGGTAGGCAGCCCCAGCATTTT. Protein: CASSTRPGRQPQHF.

The chain is built from TRBV7-9 and TRBJ2-2, with D possibly TRBD2 on 6 matching bases. This CDR3 has 17 residues. Looked up from germline, CDR1 is SEHNR and CDR2 is FQNEAQ (reference sequence). Trimming left V 0 bases short and J 0 bases short, with 11 bases between. The CDR3 reads CASSLARGTTNTGELFF. The DNA for the CDR3 is TGTGCCAGCAGCTTAGCGCGGGGCACCACGAACACCGGGGAGCTGTTTTTT.